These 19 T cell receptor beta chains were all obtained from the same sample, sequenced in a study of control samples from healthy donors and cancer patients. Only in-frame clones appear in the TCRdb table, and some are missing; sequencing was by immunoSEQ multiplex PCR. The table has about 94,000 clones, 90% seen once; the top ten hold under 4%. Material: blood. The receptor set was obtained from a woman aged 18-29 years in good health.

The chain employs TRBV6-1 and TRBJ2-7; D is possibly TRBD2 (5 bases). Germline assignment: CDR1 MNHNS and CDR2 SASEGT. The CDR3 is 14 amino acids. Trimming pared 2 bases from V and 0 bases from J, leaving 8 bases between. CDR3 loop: CASSEIRDSYEQYF. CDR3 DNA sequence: TGTGCCAGCAGTGAAATTCGGGACTCCTACGAGCAGTACTTC.

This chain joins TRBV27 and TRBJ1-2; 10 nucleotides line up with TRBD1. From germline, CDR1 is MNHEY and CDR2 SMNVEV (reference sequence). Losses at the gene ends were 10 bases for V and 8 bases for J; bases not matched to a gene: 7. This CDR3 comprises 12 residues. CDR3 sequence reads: CAKRDRGEGYTF. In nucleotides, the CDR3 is TGTGCCAAGCGGGACAGGGGAGAGGGCTACACCTTC.

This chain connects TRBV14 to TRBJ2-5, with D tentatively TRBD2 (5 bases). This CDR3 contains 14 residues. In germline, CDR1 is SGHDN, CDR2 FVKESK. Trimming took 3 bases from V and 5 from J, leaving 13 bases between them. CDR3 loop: CASSQARWEETQYF. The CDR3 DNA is TGTGCCAGCAGCCAGGCGCGTTGGGAGGAGACCCAGTACTTC.

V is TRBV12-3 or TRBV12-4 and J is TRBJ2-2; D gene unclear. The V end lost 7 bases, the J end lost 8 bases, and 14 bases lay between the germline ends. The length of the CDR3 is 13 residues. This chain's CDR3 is CASTDLGQGELFF. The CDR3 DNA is TGTGCCAGCACCGATCTAGGGCAAGGGGAGCTGTTTTTT.

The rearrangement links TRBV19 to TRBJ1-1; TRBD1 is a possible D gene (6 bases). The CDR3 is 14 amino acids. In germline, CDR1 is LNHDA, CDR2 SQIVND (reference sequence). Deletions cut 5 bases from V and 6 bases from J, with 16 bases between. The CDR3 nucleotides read TGTGCCAGTAGTCCCCGGACAGCGGCACCTGAAGCTTTCTTT. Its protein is CASSPRTAAPEAFF.

The CDR3 DNA follows: TGTGCCAGCAGTCAAACAACGAACACTGAAGCTTTCTTT. Translating it yields CASSQTTNTEAFF. V and J are TRBV27 and TRBJ1-1; D not certain. V shed 5 bases and J shed 1 base, with 8 bases lying between them. The CDR3 covers 13 residues. Germline V lookup: CDR1 MNHEY, CDR2 SMNVEV (reference sequence).

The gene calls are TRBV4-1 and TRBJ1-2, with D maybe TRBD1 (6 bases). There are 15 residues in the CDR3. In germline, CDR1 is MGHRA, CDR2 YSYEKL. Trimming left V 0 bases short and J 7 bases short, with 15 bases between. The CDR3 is CASSQEIGGVSGYTF. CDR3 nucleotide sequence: TGCGCCAGCAGCCAAGAAATAGGGGGTGTCTCTGGCTACACCTTC.

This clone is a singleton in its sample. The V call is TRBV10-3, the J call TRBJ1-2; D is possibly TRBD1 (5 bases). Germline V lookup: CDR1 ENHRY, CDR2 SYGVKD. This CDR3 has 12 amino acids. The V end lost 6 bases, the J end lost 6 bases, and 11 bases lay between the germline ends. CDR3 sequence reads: CAIRKGADGYTF. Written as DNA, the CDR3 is TGTGCCATCAGGAAAGGGGCTGATGGCTACACCTTC.

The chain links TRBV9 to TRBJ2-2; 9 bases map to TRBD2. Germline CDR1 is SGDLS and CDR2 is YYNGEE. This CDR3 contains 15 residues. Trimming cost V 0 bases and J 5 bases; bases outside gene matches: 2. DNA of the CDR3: TGTGCCAGCAGCGTAGCTAGCGGGGCAACCGGGGAGCTGTTTTTT. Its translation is CASSVASGATGELFF.

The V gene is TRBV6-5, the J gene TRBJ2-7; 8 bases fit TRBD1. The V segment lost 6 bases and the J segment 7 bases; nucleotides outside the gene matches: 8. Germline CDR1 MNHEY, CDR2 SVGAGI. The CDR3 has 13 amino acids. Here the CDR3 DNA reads TGTGCCAGCAGGCGACAGGGGTCGGGAGAGCAGTACTTC. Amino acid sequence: CASRRQGSGEQYF.

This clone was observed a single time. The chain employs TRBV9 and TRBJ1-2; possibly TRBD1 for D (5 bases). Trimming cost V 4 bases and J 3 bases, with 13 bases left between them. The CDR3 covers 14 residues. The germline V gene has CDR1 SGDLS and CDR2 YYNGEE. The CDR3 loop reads CASSPGGRDYGYTF. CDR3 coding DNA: TGTGCCAGCAGCCCCGGGGGACGGGACTATGGCTACACCTTC.

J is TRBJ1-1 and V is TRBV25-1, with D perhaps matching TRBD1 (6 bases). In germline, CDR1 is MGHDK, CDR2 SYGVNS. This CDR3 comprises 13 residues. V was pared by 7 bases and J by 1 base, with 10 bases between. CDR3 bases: TGTGCCAGCACCCTGACAGGGAACACTGAAGCTTTCTTT. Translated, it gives CASTLTGNTEAFF. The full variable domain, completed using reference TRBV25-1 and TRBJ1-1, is EADIYQTPRYLVIGTGKKITLECSQTMGHDKMYWYQQDPGMELHLIHYSYGVNSTEKGDLSSESTVSRIRTEHFPLTLESARPSHTSQYLCASTLTGNTEAFFGQGTRLTVV.

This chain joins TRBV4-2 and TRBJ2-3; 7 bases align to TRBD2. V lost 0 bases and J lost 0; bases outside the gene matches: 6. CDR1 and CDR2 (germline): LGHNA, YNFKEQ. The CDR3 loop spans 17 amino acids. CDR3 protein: CASSQDGAGSSTDTQYF. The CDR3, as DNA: TGTGCCAGCAGCCAAGACGGAGCGGGGAGTAGCACAGATACGCAGTATTTT.

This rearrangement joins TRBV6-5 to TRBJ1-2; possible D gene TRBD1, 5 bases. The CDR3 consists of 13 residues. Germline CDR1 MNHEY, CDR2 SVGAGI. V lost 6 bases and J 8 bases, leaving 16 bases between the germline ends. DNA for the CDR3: TGTGCCAGCAGCCCAGGGAGAGGGATCGGCTACACCTTC. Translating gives CASSPGRGIGYTF.

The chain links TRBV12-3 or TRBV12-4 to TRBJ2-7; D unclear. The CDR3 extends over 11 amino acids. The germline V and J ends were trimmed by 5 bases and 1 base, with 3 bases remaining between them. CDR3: CASSISYEQYF. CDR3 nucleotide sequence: TGTGCCAGCAGTATTTCCTACGAGCAGTACTTC.

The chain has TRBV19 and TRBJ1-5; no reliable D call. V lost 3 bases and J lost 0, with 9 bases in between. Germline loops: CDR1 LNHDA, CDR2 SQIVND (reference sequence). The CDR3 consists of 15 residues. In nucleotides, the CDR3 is TGTGCCAGTAGTATTCTTGCATATAGCAATCAGCCCCAGCATTTT. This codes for CASSILAYSNQPQHF.

The CDR3 nucleotides are TGTGCCAGCAGCGCTCTCCACGGAGATACGCAGTATTTT. It codes for CASSALHGDTQYF. J is TRBJ2-3 and V is TRBV5-5; D not resolved. The germline V and J ends were trimmed by 4 bases and 5 bases, with 11 bases remaining between them. The CDR3 totals 13 residues. Germline V lookup: CDR1 SGHKS, CDR2 YYEKEE (reference sequence).

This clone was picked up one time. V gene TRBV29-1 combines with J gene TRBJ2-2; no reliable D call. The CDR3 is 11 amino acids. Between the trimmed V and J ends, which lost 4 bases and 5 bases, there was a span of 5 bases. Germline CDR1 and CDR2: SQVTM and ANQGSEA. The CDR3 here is CSVGETGELFF. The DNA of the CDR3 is TGCAGCGTTGGAGAAACCGGGGAGCTGTTTTTT.

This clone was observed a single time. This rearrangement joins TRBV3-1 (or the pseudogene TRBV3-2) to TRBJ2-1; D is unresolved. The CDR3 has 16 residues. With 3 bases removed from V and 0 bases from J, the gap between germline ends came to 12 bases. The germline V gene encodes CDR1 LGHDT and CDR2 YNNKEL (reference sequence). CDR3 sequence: CASSHHDASSYNEQFF. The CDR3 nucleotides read TGTGCCAGCAGCCACCATGACGCAAGCTCCTACAATGAGCAGTTCTTC.